The next 23 T cell receptor beta chains were all read from a single sample in a study of sequential checkpoint blockade in melanoma. Treatment defined: randomized to nivolumab then ipilimumab (arm A) or the reverse (arm B). Method: immunoSEQ multiplex PCR; TCRdb's copy keeps in-frame clones and lacks some. The sample includes some 40,000 clones, approximately 30% of them seen just once. Specimen: tumor tissue (inferred from file names), collected from a patient given nivolumab and ipilimumab in sequence. The receptors stem from a human donor with melanoma.

This clone was seen only once. The chain uses TRBV29-1 and TRBJ2-3; no reliable D call. Germline V gives CDR1 SQVTM, CDR2 ANQGSEA. The CDR3 spans 12 residues. Trimming took off 1 base at V and 6 bases at J, with 8 bases between the two ends. The CDR3 loop reads CSVEVMSDTQYF. For the CDR3, the DNA is TGCAGCGTTGAAGTAATGAGCGATACGCAGTATTTT.

The chain links TRBV5-1 to TRBJ2-5, with D perhaps matching TRBD1 (6 bases). Trimming removed 4 bases at V and 0 bases at J, with 13 bases between. Germline CDR1 is SGHRS and CDR2 is YFSETQ. The CDR3 is 15 amino acids. This chain's CDR3 is CASSPNTGNQETQYF. The CDR3 DNA reads as TGCGCCAGCAGCCCAAACACAGGGAACCAAGAGACCCAGTACTTC.

This sequence joins TRBV6-8 and TRBJ2-7; no definite D call. There are 14 residues in the CDR3. Deletions cut 2 bases from V and 7 bases from J, with 15 bases between. CDR1 MNHGY and CDR2 SAAAGT come from the germline V gene. The CDR3 loop reads CASSYGAPGVEQYF. The CDR3 bases are TGTGCCAGCAGTTACGGTGCCCCTGGAGTGGAGCAGTACTTC.

V gene TRBV6-8 combines with J gene TRBJ2-6; TRBD1 agrees at 10 bases. This CDR3 contains 20 residues. V lost 6 bases to trimming and J lost 3 bases; unmatched junction nucleotides: 17. Germline CDR1 reads MNHGY; CDR2 reads SAAAGT. CDR3 loop: CASSSRQGAKIPGGANVLTF. The CDR3 nucleotides read TGTGCCAGCAGCTCTCGACAGGGGGCAAAGATACCGGGTGGGGCCAACGTCCTGACTTTC.

The chain uses TRBV5-1 and TRBJ2-1; D remains ambiguous. CDR1 SGHRS and CDR2 YFSETQ come from the germline V gene. The CDR3 has 14 residues. Trimming shortened V by 0 bases and J by 6 bases, and 10 bases separated the two germline ends. This chain's CDR3 is CASSLVPQSNEQFF. CDR3 coding DNA: TGCGCCAGCAGCTTGGTACCCCAAAGCAATGAGCAGTTCTTC. Variable domain in full (rest from reference TRBV5-1 and TRBJ2-1): KAGVTQTPRYLIKTRGQQVTLSCSPISGHRSVSWYQQTPGQGLQFLFEYFSETQRNKGNFPGRFSGRQFSNSRSEMNVSTLELGDSALYLCASSLVPQSNEQFFGPGTRLTVL.

This clone is medium-sized (0.01 to 0.1%) in the sample. J is TRBJ2-5 and V is TRBV11-3; D assignment may be TRBD1 or TRBD2 (6 bases each). Trimming took off 3 bases at V and 4 bases at J, with 18 bases between the two ends. The CDR3 is 16 amino acids. CDR1 and CDR2 (germline): SGHNT, YENEEA. This CDR3 is CASSFGGSRTRETQYF. CDR3 DNA: TGTGCCAGCAGCTTCGGGGGCAGCAGGACAAGAGAGACCCAGTACTTC.

The chain recombines TRBV18 with TRBJ1-1; D remains ambiguous. The CDR3 is 15 amino acids. Trimming cost V 2 bases and J 5 bases, with 15 bases left between them. Germline V CDR1 and CDR2: KGHSH, LQKENI. CDR3 amino acids: CASSPVPGIGTEAFF. The CDR3 region has the DNA TGTGCCAGCTCACCAGTGCCGGGGATAGGGACTGAAGCTTTCTTT.

This chain links TRBV6-8 with TRBJ2-2; D is unclear. Trimming removed 4 bases at V and 2 bases at J, with 11 bases between. The CDR3 runs to 15 residues. Germline assignment: CDR1 MNHGY and CDR2 SAAAGT. The CDR3 here is CASSSGPFNTGELFF. CDR3 DNA sequence: TGTGCCAGCAGTTCTGGGCCTTTCAACACCGGGGAGCTGTTTTTT.

This chain uses TRBV9 with TRBJ2-3, with 9 bases matching TRBD2. This CDR3 has 17 residues. The J segment lost 5 bases and the V segment lost 0 bases, leaving 10 bases of the junction unmatched. Germline V gene sequence: CDR1 SGDLS, CDR2 YYNGEE. The CDR3 is CASSVAPAGGGIDTQYF. The CDR3 DNA reads TGTGCCAGCAGCGTAGCCCCAGCGGGAGGAGGAATAGATACGCAGTATTTT.

The J gene is TRBJ1-2, the V gene TRBV19; D may be TRBD1 (5 bases). V was shortened by 4 bases and J by 6 bases, with 15 bases between the two germline ends. Per the germline V gene, CDR1 is LNHDA and CDR2 is SQIVND (reference sequence). The CDR3 consists of 14 residues. CDR3 sequence: CASSTNRQSHGYTF. CDR3 coding DNA: TGTGCCAGTAGTACTAACCGACAGTCTCATGGCTACACCTTC.

The chain uses TRBV6-8 and TRBJ2-7; no definite D call. Deletions cut 8 bases from V and 2 bases from J, with 16 bases between. Germline V gives CDR1 MNHGY, CDR2 SAAAGT. This CDR3 is built from 14 residues. The CDR3 nucleotides are TGTGCCAGCTCCGGCTGGGGTCCCACCTACGAGCAGTACTTC. Its translation: CASSGWGPTYEQYF.

This clone occurred a few times. The V gene is TRBV12-5, the J gene TRBJ2-3; D gene ambiguous. CDR3 length: 13 amino acids. Germline CDR1 reads LGHNT; CDR2 reads FRNRAP. This chain's CDR3 is CASSKSLTDTQYF. Written as DNA, the CDR3 is TGTGCCAGCTCGAAGAGCCTCACAGATACGCAGTATTTT.

The sample holds a few counts of this clone. This chain joins TRBV9 and TRBJ1-1, with 10 nucleotides matching TRBD1. Germline CDR1 reads SGDLS; CDR2 reads YYNGEE. The V segment lost 8 bases and the J segment 1 base; nucleotides outside the gene matches: 5. The CDR3 spans 14 residues. CDR3: CARRDRGTNTEAFF. The CDR3 DNA reads as TGTGCCAGACGGGACAGGGGAACGAACACTGAAGCTTTCTTT. The full variable domain, its missing parts supplied by reference TRBV9 and TRBJ1-1, is DSGVTQTPKHLITATGQRVTLRCSPRSGDLSVYWYQQSLDQGLQFLIQYYNGEERAKGNILERFSAQQFPDLHSELNLSSLELGDSALYFCARRDRGTNTEAFFGQGTRLTVV.

This clone was counted between two and nine times. V and J are TRBV19 and TRBJ2-7; TRBD1 or TRBD2 may be the D gene (6 bases each). V gave up 5 bases and J gave up 4 bases, with 12 bases separating them. Germline CDR1 is LNHDA and CDR2 is SQIVND (reference sequence). This CDR3 comprises 13 residues. CDR3 DNA: TGTGCCAGTAGTCCAAGGGGGGTTTACGAGCAGTACTTC. It specifies CASSPRGVYEQYF. Full variable domain (outside the CDR3, taken from reference TRBV19 and TRBJ2-7): DGGITQSPKYLFRKEGQNVTLSCEQNLNHDAMYWYRQDPGQGLRLIYYSQIVNDFQKGDIAEGYSVSREKKESFPLTVTSAQKNPTAFYLCASSPRGVYEQYFGPGTRLTVT.

This clone was counted once. The chain has TRBV14 and TRBJ2-5; the match to TRBD2 covers 9 bases. CDR1 SGHDN and CDR2 FVKESK come from the germline V gene. The CDR3 totals 19 residues. J was trimmed by 0 bases and V by 2 bases; bases with no gene match: 13. The CDR3 reads CASSQSTLAGFWYQETQYF. CDR3 sequence (DNA): TGTGCCAGCAGCCAATCAACCCTAGCGGGATTTTGGTACCAAGAGACCCAGTACTTC.

Here the CDR3 DNA reads TGTGCTAGTGGTTTATTGCGCTCCTACGAGCAGTACTTC. Protein: CASGLLRSYEQYF. The chain recombines TRBV12-5 with TRBJ2-7; no reliable D call. The V gene lost 3 bases and the J gene lost 0 bases, with 6 bases spanning the gap. CDR1 and CDR2 (germline): LGHNT, FRNRAP. The CDR3 consists of 13 residues. The full variable domain, in which reference TRBV12-5 and TRBJ2-7 provide the parts outside the CDR3, is DARVTQTPRHKVTEMGQEVTMRCQPILGHNTVFWYRQTMMQGLELLAYFRNRAPLDDSGMPKDRFSAEMPDATLATLKIQPSEPRDSAVYFCASGLLRSYEQYFGPGTRLTVT.

The V and J genes are TRBV27 and TRBJ1-1; TRBD1 aligns across 8 bases. This CDR3 comprises 15 residues. The ends lost 6 bases at V and 8 bases at J; junction bases unmatched: 14. CDR1 is MNHEY and CDR2 is SMNVEV in the germline V gene (reference sequence). The CDR3 reads CASRPAGTGAVEAFF. The CDR3 DNA is TGTGCCAGCAGACCCGCCGGGACAGGAGCCGTCGAAGCTTTCTTT.

The J gene is TRBJ1-2, the V gene TRBV11-3, with D possibly being TRBD1 (5 bases). CDR1 is SGHNT and CDR2 is YENEEA in the germline V gene. Trimming removed 1 base from V and 4 bases from J, with 16 bases in between. The CDR3 length is 16 residues. This CDR3 reads CASSLVATDRLYGYTF. CDR3 sequence (DNA): TGTGCCAGCAGCTTAGTCGCTACCGACAGACTCTATGGCTACACCTTC.

V usage is TRBV29-1 and J usage is TRBJ2-5; a weak D match, TRBD1 (5 bases). This CDR3 is built from 16 residues. CDR1 is SQVTM and CDR2 is ANQGSEA in the germline V gene. Trimming stripped 2 bases from V and 0 bases from J, with 16 bases between. CDR3 sequence reads: CSVEPRATRYQETQYF. Written as DNA, the CDR3 is TGCAGCGTTGAACCCAGGGCTACACGGTACCAAGAGACCCAGTACTTC.

This clone has a handful of counts. The V call is TRBV6-8, the J call TRBJ2-7; 11 nucleotides agree with TRBD2. Germline V gene data show CDR1 as MNHGY and CDR2 as SAAAGT. V lost 6 bases, J lost 1 base, and 20 bases stayed unmatched. The CDR3 contains 20 residues. CDR3 loop: CASSLRSLAGGRLGSYEQYF. As DNA, the CDR3 is TGTGCCAGCAGCCTACGGTCCCTAGCGGGAGGCCGCCTTGGGTCCTACGAGCAGTACTTC.

The chain uses TRBV6-8 and TRBJ2-1; possibly TRBD1 for D (6 bases). V lost 0 bases and J 6 bases, leaving 18 bases between the germline ends. This CDR3 is built from 17 residues. In germline, CDR1 is MNHGY, CDR2 SAAAGT. The CDR3 DNA is TGTGCCAGCAGTTACTCCCCCGGGACATCATCCACCAATGAGCAGTTCTTC. Protein product: CASSYSPGTSSTNEQFF.

In this sample, this clone turned up a few times. The chain links TRBV6-8 to TRBJ2-1, with 12 bases aligning to TRBD2. The CDR3 contains 15 residues. Germline CDR1 is MNHGY and CDR2 is SAAAGT. J was trimmed by 5 bases and V by 10 bases; bases with no gene match: 9. The CDR3 loop reads CATQTTSGRNNEQFF. The CDR3 coding sequence is TGTGCCACCCAGACGACTAGCGGGAGAAACAATGAGCAGTTCTTC.

This clone was seen only a few times. The chain has TRBV30 and TRBJ2-7; TRBD2 aligns across 8 bases. V trimming: 3 bases; J trimming: 1 base; junction bases outside the gene matches: 8. The CDR3 loop spans 15 amino acids. Germline lookup yields CDR1 GTSNPN and CDR2 SVGIG (reference sequence). CDR3 in DNA: TGTGCCTGGAGGGTAAGCGGGAGACGTTCCTACGAGCAGTACTTC. The encoded protein is CAWRVSGRRSYEQYF.